This TCR beta chain was sequenced during a study of a mutant IDH1 vaccine in newly diagnosed glioma. Study context: Vaccinations were initiated 4-6 weeks following radiotherapy alone, or were given together with temozolomide cycles. Males made up approximately 62% and females around 38% of treated patients, whose mean age was 40.4 years.

General study results and limits: Of all patients, 85% to 95% showed vaccine-induced immune responses. With respect to changes in top peripheral T cell clonotypes, pseudoprogression seemed unrelated.

The data were produced by immunoSEQ multiplex PCR, yet TCRdb's version contains in-frame clones alone and is incomplete. The table includes approximately 41,000 clones, 78% detected once. In regard to this clone: What it binds is not known.

The time point was: week 23, last vaccination. It was 300 ug of mutant IDH1 20-mer peptide that made up each vaccine dose, given with topical imiquimod. The CDR3 is 15 amino acids. CDR1 and CDR2 from the germline V gene are MNHEY and SVGAGI. J was trimmed by 0 bases and V by 2 bases; bases with no gene match: 0. This clonotype was obtained from a woman between 35 and 50 years old with glioma. Some clones in this sample may be carry-over from other donors' samples. J is TRBJ2-7 and V is TRBV6-5, with 11 bases that match TRBD2. The specimen comprised PBMCs, sampled from a glioma patient whose treatment included an IDH1 peptide vaccine. CDR3 nucleotides: TGTGCCAGCAGTTACACTAGCGGGAGCTCCTACGAGCAGTACTTC. This encodes CASSYTSGSSYEQYF.